A single sample gave rise to the 27 T cell receptor beta chains below, sequenced in a study of cytomegalovirus exposure and HLA in healthy donors. The PCR had 60 Vbeta and 13 Jbeta primers. The table came from immunoSEQ multiplex PCR; TCRdb's copy has only in-frame clones and leaves some out. The data include more than 95,000 clones; the top ten clones carry about 2%. Sequencing was carried out using PBMCs. Source of these receptors: a man in his forties in good health and CMV-seronegative.

V is TRBV6-6 and J is TRBJ2-3, with 7 bases aligning to TRBD2. Trimming cost V 7 bases and J 2 bases; bases outside gene matches: 9. This CDR3 contains 15 residues. The germline V gene encodes CDR1 MNHNY and CDR2 SVGAGI (reference sequence). CDR3: CASTGGGWVTDTQYF. The CDR3 region has the DNA TGTGCCAGCACTGGGGGAGGGTGGGTCACAGATACGCAGTATTTT.

Concerning this clone: Other DNA variants within this sample encode the same CDR3. This chain links TRBV7-9 with TRBJ1-2; 11 positions match TRBD1. The germline V gene encodes CDR1 SEHNR and CDR2 FQNEAQ (reference sequence). Germline trimming cut 3 bases from V and 4 bases from J; bases unmatched to any gene: 1. The CDR3 contains 14 residues. The CDR3 DNA sequence: TGTGCCAGCAGCTTGGGACAGGGGGTCTATGGCTACACCTTC. Residues: CASSLGQGVYGYTF. The variable domain in full, completed from reference TRBV7-9 and TRBJ1-2, reads DTGVSQNPRHKITKRGQNVTFRCDPISEHNRLYWYRQTLGQGPEFLTYFQNEAQLEKSRLLSDRFSAERPKGSFSTLEIQRTEQGDSAMYLCASSLGQGVYGYTFGSGTRLTVV.

The CDR3: CASSMYRNTEAFF. The CDR3 DNA reads as TGTGCCAGTAGTATGTATAGGAACACTGAAGCTTTCTTT. The gene calls are TRBV19 and TRBJ1-1; D unresolved. Trimming shortened V by 3 bases and J by 1 base, and 6 bases separated the two germline ends. The CDR3 extends over 13 amino acids. Germline V lookup: CDR1 LNHDA, CDR2 SQIVND (reference sequence).

The chain has TRBV6-1 and TRBJ1-4; D perhaps matches TRBD1 (6 bases). The CDR3 consists of 18 residues. V lost 4 bases to trimming and J lost 4 bases, with 22 bases between them. The germline gives CDR1 MNHNS, CDR2 SASEGT. The CDR3 loop is CASSGAQGVIQGNEKLFF. CDR3 bases: TGTGCCAGCAGTGGTGCACAGGGCGTGATCCAGGGTAATGAAAAACTGTTTTTT.

This rearrangement joins TRBV7-9 to TRBJ2-7, with D possibly being TRBD2 (5 bases). V was trimmed by 1 base and J by 2 bases, leaving 12 bases between them. Germline CDR1 and CDR2: SEHNR and FQNEAQ (reference sequence). There are 15 residues in the CDR3. The DNA for the CDR3 is TGTGCCAGCAGCTTAGTTTTGCAGACTACCTACGAGCAGTACTTC. Protein product: CASSLVLQTTYEQYF.

The rearrangement joins TRBV5-6 to TRBJ1-3; no clear D. The CDR3 contains 15 residues. The germline V and J ends were trimmed by 8 bases and 0 bases, with 15 bases remaining between them. CDR1 SGHDT and CDR2 YYEEEE come from the germline V gene. The chain's CDR3 is CARYGDSHSGNTIYF. DNA for the CDR3: TGTGCCAGGTACGGGGATTCACACTCTGGAAACACCATATATTTT.

On this clone itself: The germline gene is not matched at one end of the junction; a read error may be the cause. The V gene is TRBV5-8, the J gene TRBJ1-4, with 8 bases fitting TRBD1. The CDR3 has 14 amino acids. Germline CDR1 reads SGHTS; CDR2 reads YDEGEE. The DNA for the CDR3 is TGTGCCAGCAGCTTGGTTGACAGGGGTGAAGAACTGTTTTTT. Its protein is CASSLVDRGEELFF.

This sequence joins TRBV11-3 and TRBJ1-1; the D is unclear. V was pared by 5 bases and J by 0 bases, with 7 bases between. The germline gives CDR1 SGHNT, CDR2 YENEEA. This CDR3 comprises 13 residues. For the CDR3, the DNA is TGTGCCAGCAGCCAACAGCTGAACACTGAAGCTTTCTTT. This sequence encodes CASSQQLNTEAFF. The full variable domain, with the rest looked up from reference TRBV11-3 and TRBJ1-1, is EAGVVQSPRYKIIEKKQPVAFWCNPISGHNTLYWYLQNLGQGPELLIRYENEEAVDDSQLPKDRFSAERLKGVDSTLKIQPAELGDSAVYLCASSQQLNTEAFFGQGTRLTVV.

The V gene is TRBV7-9, the J gene TRBJ2-1; 8 bases match TRBD2. The CDR3 totals 15 residues. With 2 bases clipped from V and 6 bases from J, the junction kept 6 bases outside the gene matches. Germline V gene data show CDR1 as SEHNR and CDR2 as FQNEAQ (reference sequence). CDR3 sequence reads: CASSLSGGEVNEQFF. The CDR3 bases are TGTGCCAGCAGCTTAAGCGGGGGAGAGGTCAATGAGCAGTTCTTC.

The chain joins TRBV6-1 to TRBJ2-5; 7 bases line up with TRBD1. The CDR3 covers 16 residues. After removal of 2 bases from V and 2 bases from J, the junction contained 8 bases not matched to a gene. From germline, CDR1 is MNHNS and CDR2 SASEGT. CDR3 sequence: CASSEFVGTAQETQYF. CDR3 in DNA: TGTGCCAGCAGTGAATTCGTGGGGACAGCGCAAGAGACCCAGTACTTC.

The chain employs TRBV13 and TRBJ2-3, with a possible D match to TRBD1 (6 bases). Germline V lookup: CDR1 PRHDT, CDR2 FYEKMQ (reference sequence). V lost 3 bases and J lost 0, with 16 bases in between. This CDR3 has 17 residues. The DNA of the CDR3 is TGTGCCAGCAGCTTTTGGGACACCAAGGGGAGCACAGATACGCAGTATTTT. It yields the protein CASSFWDTKGSTDTQYF.

The chain uses TRBV7-8 and TRBJ1-5, with TRBD1 matching 7 bases. V lost 2 bases, J lost 2 bases, and 18 bases stayed unmatched. This CDR3 contains 20 residues. Germline V lookup: CDR1 SGHVS, CDR2 FQNEAQ. The CDR3: CASSLSATGIWELGNQPQHF. CDR3 bases: TGTGCCAGCAGCTTATCCGCGACAGGGATTTGGGAGTTAGGCAATCAGCCCCAGCATTTT.

The rearrangement uses TRBV5-4 and TRBJ2-3, with D perhaps TRBD2 (6 bases). V lost 6 bases and J lost 0, with 14 bases in between. Germline V gene sequence: CDR1 SGHNT, CDR2 YYREEE (reference sequence). The CDR3 loop spans 15 amino acids. The CDR3, as DNA: TGTGCCAGCACCTTCGGGACTTTTAGCACAGATACGCAGTATTTT. Amino acid sequence: CASTFGTFSTDTQYF.

V gene TRBV7-2 combines with J gene TRBJ2-1; TRBD1 aligns across 10 bases. CDR3 length equals 15 residues. Germline assignment: CDR1 SGHTA and CDR2 FQGNSA. V gave up 2 bases and J gave up 5 bases; unmatched junction bases: 3. In DNA form, the CDR3 reads TGTGCCAGCAGCTTAAGACAGGGGGCCCACAATGAGCAGTTCTTC. Amino acids: CASSLRQGAHNEQFF. The whole variable domain, remainder taken from reference TRBV7-2 and TRBJ2-1, is GAGVSQSPSNKVTEKGKDVELRCDPISGHTALYWYRQSLGQGLEFLIYFQGNSAPDKSGLPSDRFSAERTGGSVSTLTIQRTQQEDSAVYLCASSLRQGAHNEQFFGPGTRLTVL.

The chain links TRBV19 to TRBJ2-3; D is undetermined. V shed 7 bases and J shed 6 bases, with 14 bases lying between them. There are 13 residues in the CDR3. Germline V gene lookup returns CDR1 LNHDA and CDR2 SQIVND (reference sequence). Written as DNA, the CDR3 is TGTGCCAGTACACTATTCCGTGGGGATACGCAGTATTTT. It encodes CASTLFRGDTQYF.

The DNA of the CDR3 is TGTGCCAGCAGCGTAGCTACTTTTCCGGGTACGGACGGGGAGCTGTTTTTT. It codes for CASSVATFPGTDGELFF. The V call is TRBV9, the J call TRBJ2-2; D ambiguous. CDR1 is SGDLS, CDR2 YYNGEE, per germline. The CDR3 runs to 17 residues. Trimming pared 0 bases from V and 7 bases from J, leaving 19 bases between.

The chain has TRBV7-6 and TRBJ1-4; tentative D call: TRBD1 (6 bases). The length of the CDR3 is 14 residues. In germline, CDR1 is SGHVS, CDR2 FNYEAQ. Trimming cost V 5 bases and J 6 bases, with 13 bases left between them. The CDR3 nucleotides are TGTGCCAGCAGCCCACAGGGTTTGGATGAAAAACTGTTTTTT. Protein product: CASSPQGLDEKLFF.

The chain couples TRBV7-9 to TRBJ2-2; TRBD1 matches 11 bases. The CDR3 sequence is 15 residues long. Looked up from germline, CDR1 is SEHNR and CDR2 is FQNEAQ (reference sequence). V shed 5 bases and J 5 bases; nucleotides not matched to a gene: 4. The CDR3 sequence is CASSVGQGVTGELFF. CDR3 bases: TGTGCCAGCAGCGTGGGACAGGGGGTGACCGGGGAGCTGTTTTTT.

The CDR3 loop is CASKPGYEADTQYF. The CDR3 nucleotides are TGTGCCTCCAAACCAGGGTACGAGGCAGATACGCAGTATTTT. The chain combines TRBV30 with TRBJ2-3, with D maybe TRBD1 (5 bases). Trimming shortened V by 7 bases and J by 4 bases, and 18 bases separated the two germline ends. The germline V gene has CDR1 GTSNPN and CDR2 SVGIG (reference sequence). CDR3 size: 14 residues.

The V call is TRBV6-1, the J call TRBJ2-5, with D perhaps matching TRBD1 or TRBD2 (5 bases each). The last part of the DNA fits TRBJ2-7 better; the J call may be wrong. Germline values: CDR1 MNHNS, CDR2 SASEGT. This CDR3 comprises 14 residues. In nucleotides, the CDR3 is TGTGCCAGCAGTCATACGGGTGGGGGCTACGAGCAGTACTTC. This translates into CASSHTGGGYEQYF.

The chain uses TRBV10-3 and TRBJ2-7, with a tentative D call TRBD2 (5 bases). V lost 8 bases and J 0 bases, leaving 8 bases between the germline ends. The CDR3 has 12 residues. Germline CDR1 is ENHRY and CDR2 is SYGVKD. The CDR3 spells CAIGLNSYEQYF. Written as DNA, the CDR3 is TGTGCCATCGGACTGAACTCCTACGAGCAGTACTTC.

The rearrangement links TRBV6-1 to TRBJ2-7; 11 nucleotides line up with TRBD2. The CDR3 contains 14 residues. Germline V gives CDR1 MNHNS, CDR2 SASEGT. The V segment lost 5 bases and the J segment 2 bases; nucleotides outside the gene matches: 2. The CDR3 bases are TGTGCCAGCAGTTTAGCGGGAGGGCCCTACGAGCAGTACTTC. Amino acids: CASSLAGGPYEQYF.

The chain carries TRBV6-6 and TRBJ2-7; 10 positions agree with TRBD2. Unmatched junction bases numbered 6, after V lost 7 bases and J lost 9 bases. The CDR3 is 12 amino acids. The germline gives CDR1 MNHNY, CDR2 SVGAGI (reference sequence). The CDR3 protein is CASNGLADWQYF. For the CDR3, the DNA is TGTGCCAGCAATGGACTAGCGGATTGGCAGTACTTC.

The V gene is TRBV7-8, the J gene TRBJ1-5, with 9 bases lining up with TRBD1. The CDR3 is made up of 12 amino acids. Germline assignment: CDR1 SGHVS and CDR2 FQNEAQ. V shed 5 bases, J shed 8 bases, and the junction held 1 base outside the gene matches. CDR3 in DNA: TGTGCCAGCAGCCGGACAGGGGAGCCCCAGCATTTT. Translated, it gives CASSRTGEPQHF.

The chain carries TRBV9 and TRBJ2-5; D possibly corresponds to TRBD1 (6 bases). The germline V and J ends were trimmed by 4 bases and 11 bases, with 24 bases remaining between them. This CDR3 is 15 amino acids long. Germline-derived CDR1 and CDR2 are SGDLS and YYNGEE. The CDR3 DNA follows: TGTGCCAGCAGCCCCTTCATGACAGGCGGAAGAGAGCAGTACTTC. It codes for CASSPFMTGGREQYF.

CDR3 nucleotide sequence: TGTGCCAGCAGTTACTCAGTGATAGGGGGGGGCTATGGCTACACCTTC. The encoded protein is CASSYSVIGGGYGYTF. The genes are TRBV6-5 and TRBJ1-2, with D possibly being TRBD1 (6 bases). Trimming pared 0 bases from V and 4 bases from J, leaving 15 bases between. The CDR3 has 16 amino acids. Looked up from germline, CDR1 is MNHEY and CDR2 is SVGAGI.

The rearrangement links TRBV19 to TRBJ2-2; a possible D gene is TRBD2 (6 bases). Germline V gene lookup returns CDR1 LNHDA and CDR2 SQIVND (reference sequence). The V and J ends lost 6 bases and 9 bases respectively, with 20 bases between them. This CDR3 is 15 amino acids long. The CDR3 region is CASSGSNWSRRELFF. In DNA, the CDR3 is TGTGCCAGTAGCGGGAGTAATTGGTCGAGGAGGGAGCTGTTTTTT.